Below are 2 T cell receptor beta chains sequenced from a single sample in a study of blood T cell repertoires in COVID-19. Profiling relied on immunoSEQ multiplex PCR, and the TCRdb table lists in-frame clones only, not all of them. The sample yields roughly 130,000 clones, about 87% seen once. Sequenced sample: peripheral blood. Receptors were obtained from a woman aged 55-75 years with acute or convalescent COVID-19.

This clone is a singleton in its sample. V gene TRBV27 combines with J gene TRBJ2-3; TRBD2 matches 7 bases. The germline V gene encodes CDR1 MNHEY and CDR2 SMNVEV (reference sequence). The CDR3 length is 15 residues. V trimming: 5 bases; J trimming: 3 bases; junction bases outside the gene matches: 8. For the CDR3, the DNA is TGTGCCAGCAGTCCTTGGTTGGGGGGGACAGATACGCAGTATTTT. Protein sequence: CASSPWLGGTDTQYF.

CDR3 sequence (DNA): TGCGCCAGCAGCCAATTACCGGGATTGACGCAGTATTTT. Translated, it gives CASSQLPGLTQYF. This chain links TRBV4-1 with TRBJ2-3; a weak D match, TRBD2 (5 bases). CDR1 is MGHRA, CDR2 YSYEKL, per germline. This CDR3 is 13 amino acids long. V was pared by 2 bases and J by 9 bases, with 12 bases between.